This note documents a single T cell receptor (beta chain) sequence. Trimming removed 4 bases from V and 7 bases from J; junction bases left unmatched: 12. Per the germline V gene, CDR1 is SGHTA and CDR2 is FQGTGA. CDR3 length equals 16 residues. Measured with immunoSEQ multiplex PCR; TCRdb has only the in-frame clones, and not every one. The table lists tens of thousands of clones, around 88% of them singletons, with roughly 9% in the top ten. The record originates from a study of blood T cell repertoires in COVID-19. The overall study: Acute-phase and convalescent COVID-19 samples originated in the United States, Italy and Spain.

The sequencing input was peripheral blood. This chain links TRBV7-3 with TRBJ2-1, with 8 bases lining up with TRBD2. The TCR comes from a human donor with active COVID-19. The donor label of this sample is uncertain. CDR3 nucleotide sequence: TGTGCCAGCAGCTCTAATGTCGGACTAGCCCTAAATGAGCAGTTCTTC. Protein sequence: CASSSNVGLALNEQFF. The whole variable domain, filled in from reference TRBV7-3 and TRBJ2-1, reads GAGVSQTPSNKVTEKGKYVELRCDPISGHTALYWYRQSLGQGPEFLIYFQGTGAADDSGLPNDRFFAVRPEGSVSTLKIQRTERGDSAVYLCASSSNVGLALNEQFFGPGTRLTVL.